This T cell receptor (beta chain) appears in the sequencing data of a study of graft-versus-host responses after intestinal transplantation. Remarks on this clone: Antigen specificity is unknown.

Study findings and constraints: Recipient marrow showed GvH clones, some seen first in ileum or blood.

Generated by immunoSEQ multiplex PCR, the TCRdb table keeps only in-frame clones and is missing some. This sample yields approximately 15,000 clones, of which 70% are seen a single time; roughly 25% belongs to the top ten. The starting material, graft tissue, was processed to release intraepithelial and lamina propria lymphocytes. Trimming stripped 5 bases from V and 0 bases from J, with 8 bases between. From germline, CDR1 is MDHEN and CDR2 SYDVKM. This CDR3 has 14 residues. The receptor's source is a human patient who received an intestinal transplant, so some T cells may come from the graft donor. The chain recombines TRBV28 with TRBJ1-5; D remains ambiguous. The specimen comprised ileum tissue, sampled around 98 weeks after intestinal transplantation. CDR3 sequence (DNA): TGTGCCAGCAGTACACCCCATAGCAATCAGCCCCAGCATTTT. Translated: CASSTPHSNQPQHF.